This entry lists 3 T cell receptor beta chains sequenced from one sample in a study of CD8+ T cells in alopecia areata. The sample's treatment: oral pan-JAK inhibitor, 5-10 mg twice daily. Reverse transcription of extracted RNA yielded cDNA, which provided the sequencing template. The assay was immunoSEQ multiplex PCR, and TCRdb's table has in-frame clones only and misses some. Of some 120,000 clones listed, 60% to 65% are singletons. The sequenced sample was CD4+ T cells sorted from blood, obtained at week 4, from a patient treated with tofacitinib. The receptors were gathered from a human donor with alopecia areata.

The rearrangement links TRBV29-1 to TRBJ1-2, with 10 positions matching TRBD1. Trimming at V came to 6 bases and at J to 8 bases, leaving 6 bases not matched to a gene. Germline values: CDR1 SQVTM, CDR2 ANQGSEA. This CDR3 spans 12 amino acids. CDR3 amino acids: CSVTGGAQGYTF. The CDR3 nucleotides read TGCAGCGTGACAGGGGGCGCGCAAGGCTACACCTTC.

The chain uses TRBV4-1 and TRBJ2-1; possible D gene TRBD2, 5 bases. CDR1 and CDR2 from the germline V gene are MGHRA and YSYEKL. The CDR3 is made up of 12 amino acids. With 1 base removed from V and 12 bases from J, the gap between germline ends came to 10 bases. The CDR3 sequence: CASSQGPSGQFF. The CDR3 DNA follows: TGCGCCAGCAGCCAAGGTCCGAGCGGGCAGTTCTTC.

The chain carries TRBV29-1 and TRBJ2-7; 9 bases line up with TRBD1. Germline V gene sequence: CDR1 SQVTM, CDR2 ANQGSEA. The CDR3 consists of 13 residues. V lost 6 bases to trimming and J lost 0 bases; unmatched junction nucleotides: 3. The CDR3 DNA follows: TGCAGCGTGGGACAGGGCTACTCCTACGAGCAGTACTTC. Protein product: CSVGQGYSYEQYF.